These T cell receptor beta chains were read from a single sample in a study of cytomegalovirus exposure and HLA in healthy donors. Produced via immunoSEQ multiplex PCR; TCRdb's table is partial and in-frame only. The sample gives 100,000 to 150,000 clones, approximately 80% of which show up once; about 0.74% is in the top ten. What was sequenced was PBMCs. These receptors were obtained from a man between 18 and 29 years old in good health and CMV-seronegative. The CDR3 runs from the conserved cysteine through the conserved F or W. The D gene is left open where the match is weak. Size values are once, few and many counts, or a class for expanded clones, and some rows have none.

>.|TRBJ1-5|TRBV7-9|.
CASSSGTAYQPQHF
TGTGCCAGCAGCAGCGGAACGGCATATCAGCCCCAGCATTTT
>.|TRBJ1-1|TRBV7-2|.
CASSSPWGTTNTEAFF
TGTGCCAGCAGCTCACCTTGGGGGACAACCAACACTGAAGCTTTCTTT
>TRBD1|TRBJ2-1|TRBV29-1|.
CSVRQGSNEQFF
TGCAGCGTCCGACAGGGTTCCAATGAGCAGTTCTTC
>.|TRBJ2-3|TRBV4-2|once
CASSQERREPVADTQYF
TGTGCCAGCAGCCAAGAACGTCGGGAACCAGTGGCAGATACGCAGTATTTT
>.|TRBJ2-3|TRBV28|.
CASTSRTGGSFTDTQYF
TGTGCCAGCACCTCACGCACCGGGGGAAGTTTCACAGATACGCAGTATTTT
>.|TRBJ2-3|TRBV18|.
CASSPPVALDTQYF
TGTGCCAGCTCACCACCCGTAGCTCTAGATACGCAGTATTTT
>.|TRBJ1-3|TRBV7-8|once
CASSKQDSGNTIYF
TGTGCCAGCAGCAAACAGGACTCTGGAAACACCATATATTTT
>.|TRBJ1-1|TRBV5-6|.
CASSLAAENTEAFF
TGTGCCAGCAGCTTGGCCGCGGAGAACACTGAAGCTTTCTTT
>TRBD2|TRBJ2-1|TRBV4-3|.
CASSQDLTSGAIYNEQFF
TGCGCCAGCAGCCAAGATCTGACTAGCGGGGCGATATACAATGAGCAGTTCTTC
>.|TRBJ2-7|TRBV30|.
CAWRRGYEQYF
TGTGCCTGGAGAAGGGGGTACGAGCAGTACTTC
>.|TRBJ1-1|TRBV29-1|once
CSFRENTEAFF
TGCAGCTTCCGAGAGAACACTGAAGCTTTCTTT
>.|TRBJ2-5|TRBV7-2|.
CASSPGTIQETQYF
TGTGCCAGCAGCCCCGGGACAATCCAAGAGACCCAGTACTTC
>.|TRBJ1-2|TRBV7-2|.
CASTRSTGYGYTF
TGTGCCAGCACGCGTTCTACGGGGTATGGCTACACCTTC
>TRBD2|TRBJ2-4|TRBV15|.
CATSRVAGGDIQYF
TGTGCCACCAGCAGAGTCGCGGGGGGAGACATTCAGTACTTC
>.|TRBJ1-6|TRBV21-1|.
CASSCRGSPLHF
TGTGCCAGCAGCTGTCGGGGTTCACCCCTCCACTTT
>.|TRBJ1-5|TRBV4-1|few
CASSQVLGYSKNQPQHF
TGCGCCAGCAGCCAAGTTCTTGGCTACAGCAAAAATCAGCCCCAGCATTTT
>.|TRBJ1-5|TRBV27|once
CASSFQKSGFQHF
TGTGCCAGCAGTTTTCAGAAGTCGGGGTTCCAGCATTTT
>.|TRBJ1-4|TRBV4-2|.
CASSQQGPGQEKLFF
TGTGCCAGCAGCCAACAGGGCCCTGGTCAAGAAAAACTGTTTTTT
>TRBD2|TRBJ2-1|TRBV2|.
CASRAGTSGGYNEQFF
TGTGCCAGCAGGGCCGGGACTAGCGGGGGGTACAATGAGCAGTTCTTC
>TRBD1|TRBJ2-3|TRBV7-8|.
CASSPPGQGPTDTQYF
TGTGCCAGCAGCCCCCCTGGACAGGGACCGACAGATACGCAGTATTTT
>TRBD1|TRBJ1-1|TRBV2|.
CASSRDRNTEAFF
TGTGCCAGCAGCCGGGACAGGAACACTGAAGCTTTCTTT
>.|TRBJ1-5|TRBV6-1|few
CASRRGGQINQPQHF
TGTGCCAGCAGGCGGGGGGGGCAAATCAATCAGCCCCAGCATTTT
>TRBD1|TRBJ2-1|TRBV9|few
CASSARTGQRWEQFF
TGTGCCAGCAGCGCCCGGACAGGGCAACGATGGGAGCAGTTCTTC
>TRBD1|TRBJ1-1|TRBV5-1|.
CASRSTGLDTEAFF
TGCGCCAGCCGATCGACAGGGTTAGACACTGAAGCTTTCTTT
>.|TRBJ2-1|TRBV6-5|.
CASSYARVAAELFF
TGTGCCAGCAGTTACGCTCGGGTGGCAGCGGAGTTATTCTTC
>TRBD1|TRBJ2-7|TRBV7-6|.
CASRGQGGYEQYF
TGTGCCAGCAGGGGACAGGGAGGCTACGAGCAGTACTTC
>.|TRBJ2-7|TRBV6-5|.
CASSYGGITYEQYF
TGTGCCAGCAGTTATGGCGGTATCACCTACGAGCAGTACTTC
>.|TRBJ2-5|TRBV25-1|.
CASRDSPYQETQYF
TGTGCCAGCCGAGATTCTCCGTACCAAGAGACCCAGTACTTC
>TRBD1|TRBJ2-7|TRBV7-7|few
CASSPGTGRAYEQYF
TGTGCCAGCAGCCCAGGGACAGGGAGGGCCTACGAGCAGTACTTC
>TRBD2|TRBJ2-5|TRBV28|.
CASRQAGGGETQYF
TGTGCCAGCAGGCAAGCGGGGGGGGGAGAGACCCAGTACTTC
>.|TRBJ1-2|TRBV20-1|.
CSATDGDGYTF
TGCAGTGCTACCGACGGAGATGGCTACACCTTC
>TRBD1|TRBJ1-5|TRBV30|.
CAWGKGGAGQPQHF
TGTGCCTGGGGAAAAGGGGGCGCAGGGCAGCCCCAGCATTTT
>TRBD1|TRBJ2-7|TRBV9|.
CASSAKQGPSYEQYF
TGTGCCAGCAGCGCTAAACAGGGGCCCTCCTACGAGCAGTACTTC
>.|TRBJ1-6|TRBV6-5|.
CASSYSGQYSPLHF
TGTGCCAGCAGTTACTCCGGACAGTATTCACCCCTCCACTTT
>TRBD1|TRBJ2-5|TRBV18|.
CASSEGQGQETQYF
TGTGCCAGCTCCGAGGGACAGGGGCAAGAGACCCAGTACTTC
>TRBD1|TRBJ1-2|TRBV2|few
CATTGGAELSYGYTF
TGTGCAACCACAGGGGGCGCCGAATTGTCCTATGGCTACACCTTC
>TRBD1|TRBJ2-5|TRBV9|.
CASSVGQGSRETQYF
TGTGCCAGCAGCGTAGGACAGGGAAGTCGAGAGACCCAGTACTTC
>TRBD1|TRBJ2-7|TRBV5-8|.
CASSFRGPGEQYF
TGTGCCAGCAGCTTTAGGGGGCCGGGAGAGCAGTACTTC
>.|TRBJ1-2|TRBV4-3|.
CASSQEWRGRSAGYTF
TGCGCCAGCAGCCAAGAATGGAGGGGCAGGTCGGCGGGCTACACCTTC
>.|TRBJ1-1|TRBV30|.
CAWSVGGAGKTEAFF
TGTGCCTGGAGTGTGGGTGGGGCAGGGAAAACTGAAGCTTTCTTT
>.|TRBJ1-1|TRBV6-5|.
CASSYSWTLNTEAFF
TGTGCCAGCAGTTACTCGTGGACACTGAACACTGAAGCTTTCTTT
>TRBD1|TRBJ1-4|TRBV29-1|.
CSVDRDSNEKLFF
TGCAGCGTTGACCGGGACAGCAATGAAAAACTGTTTTTT
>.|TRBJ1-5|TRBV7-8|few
CASSPVVGNQPQHF
TGTGCCAGCAGCCCCGTTGTAGGCAATCAGCCCCAGCATTTT
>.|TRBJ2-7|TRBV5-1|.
CASSRPTDSSSYEQYF
TGCGCCAGCAGCCGACCTACGGACAGTAGCTCCTACGAGCAGTACTTC
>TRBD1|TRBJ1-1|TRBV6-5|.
CASSLRGRDTEAFF
TGTGCCAGCAGTCTCAGGGGGAGAGACACTGAAGCTTTCTTT
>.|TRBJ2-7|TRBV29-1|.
CSVDRMGRNEQYF
TGCAGCGTTGACCGGATGGGGAGGAACGAGCAGTACTTC
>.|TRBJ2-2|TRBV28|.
CASTRRGRVGELFF
TGTGCCAGCACTCGCAGGGGTAGGGTCGGGGAGCTGTTTTTT
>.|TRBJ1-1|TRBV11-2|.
CATRGVMNTEAFF
TGTGCCACCCGGGGAGTCATGAACACTGAAGCTTTCTTT
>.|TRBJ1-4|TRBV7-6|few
CASSLGGELAEKLFF
TGTGCCAGCAGCTTAGGCGGGGAGTTGGCCGAAAAACTGTTTTTT
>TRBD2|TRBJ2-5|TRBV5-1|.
CASSTGTSGGAETQYF
TGCGCCAGCAGCACCGGGACTAGCGGGGGGGCGGAGACCCAGTACTTC
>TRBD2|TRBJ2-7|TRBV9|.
CASSNRPGLGDEQYF
TGTGCCAGCAGCAACCGGCCGGGACTAGGAGACGAGCAGTACTTC
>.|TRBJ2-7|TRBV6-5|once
CEAGDRHEQYF
TGTGAGGCCGGGGATCGCCACGAGCAGTACTTC
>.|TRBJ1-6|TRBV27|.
CASRGDSSYNSPLHF
TGTGCCAGCAGGGGTGACAGCTCCTATAATTCACCCCTCCACTTT